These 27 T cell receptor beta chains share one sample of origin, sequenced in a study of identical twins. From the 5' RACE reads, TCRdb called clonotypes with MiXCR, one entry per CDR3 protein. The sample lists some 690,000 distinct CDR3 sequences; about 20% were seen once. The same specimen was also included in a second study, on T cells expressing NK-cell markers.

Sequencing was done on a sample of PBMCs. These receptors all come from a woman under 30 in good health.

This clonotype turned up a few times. In DNA form, the CDR3 reads TGTGCCAGCAGTTACCGCCCTCCTGGCGGGGGGGCCCCGGGTGAGCAGTTCTTC. This encodes CASSYRPPGGGAPGEQFF. V and J are TRBV6-5 and TRBJ2-1; TRBD2 matches 9 bases. J was trimmed by 9 bases and V by 2 bases; bases with no gene match: 17. The CDR3 runs 18 residues. Germline CDR1 reads MNHEY; CDR2 reads SVGAGI.

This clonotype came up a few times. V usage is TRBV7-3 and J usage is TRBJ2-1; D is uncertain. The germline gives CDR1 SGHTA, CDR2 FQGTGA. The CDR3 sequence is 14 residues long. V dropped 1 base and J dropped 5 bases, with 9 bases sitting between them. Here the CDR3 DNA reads TGTGCCAGCAGCTTAAGCACAGTAGACAATGAGCAGTTCTTC. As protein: CASSLSTVDNEQFF.

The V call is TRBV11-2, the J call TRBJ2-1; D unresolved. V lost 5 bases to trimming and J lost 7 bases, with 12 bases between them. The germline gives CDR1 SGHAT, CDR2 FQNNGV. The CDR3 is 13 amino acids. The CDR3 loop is CASSPSSLNEQFF. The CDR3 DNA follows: TGTGCCAGCAGCCCGTCCAGCTTGAATGAGCAGTTCTTC.

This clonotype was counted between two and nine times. The CDR3 DNA reads TGCGCCAGCAGCCCGGGACAGGGGATTGACGAGCAGTACTTC. Amino acids: CASSPGQGIDEQYF. The J gene is TRBJ2-7, the V gene TRBV5-1, with 10 bases fitting TRBD1. The CDR3 spans 14 residues. The V and J ends lost 4 bases and 5 bases, in that order; junction bases with no gene match: 6. Germline-derived CDR1 and CDR2 are SGHRS and YFSETQ. The entire variable domain, with the rest obtained from reference TRBV5-1 and TRBJ2-7, is as follows: KAGVTQTPRYLIKTRGQQVTLSCSPISGHRSVSWYQQTPGQGLQFLFEYFSETQRNKGNFPGRFSGRQFSNSRSEMNVSTLELGDSALYLCASSPGQGIDEQYFGPGTRLTVT.

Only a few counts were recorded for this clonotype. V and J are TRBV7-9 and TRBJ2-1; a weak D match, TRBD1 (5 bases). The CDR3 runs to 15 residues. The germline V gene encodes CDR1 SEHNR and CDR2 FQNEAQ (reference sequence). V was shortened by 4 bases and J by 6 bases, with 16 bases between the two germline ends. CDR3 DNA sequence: TGTGCCAGCAGCTCCGAGCTGAGTAGGGGCAATGAGCAGTTCTTC. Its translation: CASSSELSRGNEQFF.

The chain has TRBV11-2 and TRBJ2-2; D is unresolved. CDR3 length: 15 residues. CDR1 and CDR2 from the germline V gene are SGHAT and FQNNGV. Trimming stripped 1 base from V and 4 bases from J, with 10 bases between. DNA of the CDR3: TGTGCCAGCAGCTTAGTATACAGCCTCACCGGGGAGCTGTTTTTT. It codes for CASSLVYSLTGELFF.

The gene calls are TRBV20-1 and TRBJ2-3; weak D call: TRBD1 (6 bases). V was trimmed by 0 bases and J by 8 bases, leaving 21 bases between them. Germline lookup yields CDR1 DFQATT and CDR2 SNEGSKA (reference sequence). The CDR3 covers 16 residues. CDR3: CSARDPVGAIVLTQYF. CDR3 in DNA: TGCAGTGCTAGAGATCCTGTGGGGGCCATAGTCCTTACGCAGTATTTT.

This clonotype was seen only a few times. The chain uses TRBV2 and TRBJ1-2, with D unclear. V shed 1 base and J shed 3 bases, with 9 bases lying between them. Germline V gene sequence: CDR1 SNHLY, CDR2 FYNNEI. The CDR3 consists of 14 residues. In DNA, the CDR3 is TGTGCCAGCAGTGAAGTGGCAGGACACTATGGCTACACCTTC. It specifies CASSEVAGHYGYTF.

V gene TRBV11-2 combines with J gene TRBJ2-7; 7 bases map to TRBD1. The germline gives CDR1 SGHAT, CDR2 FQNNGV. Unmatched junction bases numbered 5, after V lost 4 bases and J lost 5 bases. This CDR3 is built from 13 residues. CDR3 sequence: CASSSGTANEQYF. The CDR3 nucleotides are TGTGCCAGCAGCTCCGGGACAGCCAACGAGCAGTACTTC. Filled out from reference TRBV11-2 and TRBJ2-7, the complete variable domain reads EAGVAQSPRYKIIEKRQSVAFWCNPISGHATLYWYQQILGQGPKLLIQFQNNGVVDDSQLPKDRFSAERLKGVDSTLKIQPAKLEDSAVYLCASSSGTANEQYFGPGTRLTVT.

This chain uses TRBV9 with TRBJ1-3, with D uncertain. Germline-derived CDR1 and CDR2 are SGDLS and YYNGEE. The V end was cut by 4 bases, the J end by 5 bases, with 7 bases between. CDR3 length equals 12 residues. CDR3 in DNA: TGTGCCAGCAGCCCGATTCGAAACACCATATATTTT. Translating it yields CASSPIRNTIYF.

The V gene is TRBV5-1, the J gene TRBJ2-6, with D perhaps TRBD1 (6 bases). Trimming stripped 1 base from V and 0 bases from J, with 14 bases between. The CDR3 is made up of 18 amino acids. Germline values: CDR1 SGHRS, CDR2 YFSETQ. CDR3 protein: CASSLSQGSFSGANVLTF. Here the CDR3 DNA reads TGCGCCAGCAGCTTGTCTCAGGGGTCTTTCTCTGGGGCCAACGTCCTGACTTTC.

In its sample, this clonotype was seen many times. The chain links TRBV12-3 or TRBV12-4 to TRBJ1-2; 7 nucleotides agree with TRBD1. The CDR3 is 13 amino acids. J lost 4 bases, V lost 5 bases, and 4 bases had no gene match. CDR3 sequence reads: CASSPQGIYGYTF. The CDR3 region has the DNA TGTGCCAGCAGTCCACAGGGGATCTATGGCTACACCTTC.

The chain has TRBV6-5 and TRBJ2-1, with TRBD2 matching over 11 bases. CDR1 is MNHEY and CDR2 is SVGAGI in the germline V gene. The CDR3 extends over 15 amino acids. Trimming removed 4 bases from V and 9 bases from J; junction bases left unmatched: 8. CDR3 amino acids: CASSFLAGGGSEQFF. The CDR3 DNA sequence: TGTGCCAGCAGTTTTCTAGCGGGAGGTGGGAGTGAGCAGTTCTTC.

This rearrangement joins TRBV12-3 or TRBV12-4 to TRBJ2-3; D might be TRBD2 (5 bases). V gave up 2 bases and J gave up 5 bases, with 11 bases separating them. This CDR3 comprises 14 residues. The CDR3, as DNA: TGTGCCAGCAGTTTACCGGGGTCGGAAGATACGCAGTATTTT. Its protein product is CASSLPGSEDTQYF.

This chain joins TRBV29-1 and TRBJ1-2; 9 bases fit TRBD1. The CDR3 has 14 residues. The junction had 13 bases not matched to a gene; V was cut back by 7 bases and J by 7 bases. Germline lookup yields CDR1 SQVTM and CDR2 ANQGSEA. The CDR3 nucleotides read TGCAGCGGGCGTACGGGACAGGGAGGTGGTGGCTACACCTTC. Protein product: CSGRTGQGGGGYTF.

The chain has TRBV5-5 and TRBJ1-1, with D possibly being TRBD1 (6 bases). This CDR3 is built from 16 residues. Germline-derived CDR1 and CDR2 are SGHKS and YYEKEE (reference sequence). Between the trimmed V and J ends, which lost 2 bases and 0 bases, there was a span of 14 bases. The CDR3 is CASSLNPGQMNTEAFF. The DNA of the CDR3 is TGTGCCAGCAGCTTAAATCCGGGACAAATGAACACTGAAGCTTTCTTT.

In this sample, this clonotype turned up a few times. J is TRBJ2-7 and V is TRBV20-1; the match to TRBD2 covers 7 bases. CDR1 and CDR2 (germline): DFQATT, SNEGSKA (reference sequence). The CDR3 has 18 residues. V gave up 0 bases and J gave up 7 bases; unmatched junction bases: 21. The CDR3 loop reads CSARDPPAGRSRLKEQYF. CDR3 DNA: TGCAGTGCTAGAGATCCTCCAGCGGGGAGAAGCCGACTAAAGGAGCAGTACTTC.

CDR3 in DNA: TGTGCCAGCAGACACCAGGGTTCGAGGTTTTACGAGCAGTACTTC. It translates to CASRHQGSRFYEQYF. This rearrangement joins TRBV6-1 to TRBJ2-7, with D possibly being TRBD1 (5 bases). The CDR3 has 15 amino acids. The ends were cut back, 6 bases at V and 4 bases at J, with 19 bases in the middle. Germline V gene data show CDR1 as MNHNS and CDR2 as SASEGT.

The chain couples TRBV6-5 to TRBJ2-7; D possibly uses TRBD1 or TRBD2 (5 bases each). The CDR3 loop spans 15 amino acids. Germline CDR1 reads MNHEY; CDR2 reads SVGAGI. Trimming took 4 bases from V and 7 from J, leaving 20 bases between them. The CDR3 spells CASSLDGQRGWEQYF. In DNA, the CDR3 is TGTGCCAGCAGTTTGGACGGGCAGAGGGGCTGGGAGCAGTACTTC.

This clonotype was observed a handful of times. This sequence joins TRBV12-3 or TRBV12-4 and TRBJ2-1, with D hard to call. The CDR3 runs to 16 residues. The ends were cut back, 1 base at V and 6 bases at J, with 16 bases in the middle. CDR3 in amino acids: CASSLGVGSRSNEQFF. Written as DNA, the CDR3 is TGTGCCAGCAGTTTAGGGGTGGGTAGCAGGAGCAATGAGCAGTTCTTC.

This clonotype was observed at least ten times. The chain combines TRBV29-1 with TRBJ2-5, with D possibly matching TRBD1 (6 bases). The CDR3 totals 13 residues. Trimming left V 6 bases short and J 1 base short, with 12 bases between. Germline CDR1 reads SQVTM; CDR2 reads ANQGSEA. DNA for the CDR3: TGCAGCGTCACAGGGATCTCCCAAGAGACCCAGTACTTC. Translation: CSVTGISQETQYF.

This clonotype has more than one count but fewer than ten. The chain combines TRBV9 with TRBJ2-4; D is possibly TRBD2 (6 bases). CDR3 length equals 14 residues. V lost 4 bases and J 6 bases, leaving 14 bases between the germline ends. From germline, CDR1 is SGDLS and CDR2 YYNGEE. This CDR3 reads CASSPGTEGNIQYF. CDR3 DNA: TGTGCCAGCAGCCCCGGGACGGAGGGAAACATTCAGTACTTC.

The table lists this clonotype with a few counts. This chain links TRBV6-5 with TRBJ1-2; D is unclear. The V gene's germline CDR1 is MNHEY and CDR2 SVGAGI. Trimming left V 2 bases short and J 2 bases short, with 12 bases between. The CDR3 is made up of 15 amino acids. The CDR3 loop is CASSYALGNNYGYTF. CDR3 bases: TGTGCCAGCAGTTACGCTTTAGGCAACAACTATGGCTACACCTTC.

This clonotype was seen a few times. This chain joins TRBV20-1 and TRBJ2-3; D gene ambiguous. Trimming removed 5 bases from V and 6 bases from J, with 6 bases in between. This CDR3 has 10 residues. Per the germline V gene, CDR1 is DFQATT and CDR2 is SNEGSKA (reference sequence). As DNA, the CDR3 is TGCAGTGCTCATCTGGATACGCAGTATTTT. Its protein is CSAHLDTQYF.

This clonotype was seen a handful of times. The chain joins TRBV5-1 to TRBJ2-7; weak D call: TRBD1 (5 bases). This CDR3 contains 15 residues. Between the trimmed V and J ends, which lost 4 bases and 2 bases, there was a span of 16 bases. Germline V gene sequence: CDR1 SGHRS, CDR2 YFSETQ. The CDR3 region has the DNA TGCGCCAGCAGCGCGAGCAGGGTGCTCACCTACGAGCAGTACTTC. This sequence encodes CASSASRVLTYEQYF.

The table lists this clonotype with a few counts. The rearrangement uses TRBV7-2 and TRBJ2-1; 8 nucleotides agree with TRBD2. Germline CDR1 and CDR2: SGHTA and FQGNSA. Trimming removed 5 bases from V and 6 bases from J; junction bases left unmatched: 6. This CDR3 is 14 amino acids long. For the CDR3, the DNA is TGTGCCAGCAGCCGGGGGGGAGGTGGCAATGAGCAGTTCTTC. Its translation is CASSRGGGGNEQFF.

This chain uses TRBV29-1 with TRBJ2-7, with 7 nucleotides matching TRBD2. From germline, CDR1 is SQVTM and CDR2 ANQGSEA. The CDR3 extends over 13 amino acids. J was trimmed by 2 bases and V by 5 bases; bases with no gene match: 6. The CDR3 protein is CSVQKGGAYEQYF. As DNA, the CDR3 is TGCAGCGTTCAAAAGGGAGGGGCCTACGAGCAGTACTTC.